Presented here are 4 T cell receptor beta chains from one specimen sequenced in a study of T cells in localized non-small cell lung cancer. Using immunoSEQ multiplex PCR, the repertoire was profiled, and TCRdb retains in-frame clones only, with some absent. The table lists about 870 clones, about 18% of them singletons. The specimen was normal lung tissue next to the tumor, collected before any cancer treatment. These receptors came from a male donor older than 55 with stage II squamous cell lung carcinoma.

The gene calls are TRBV28 and TRBJ2-2; 9 bases map to TRBD1. CDR1 and CDR2 from the germline V gene are MDHEN and SYDVKM. The CDR3 is made up of 15 amino acids. The ends lost 5 bases at V and 3 bases at J; junction bases unmatched: 4. CDR3: CASSPDRGYTGELFF. As DNA, the CDR3 is TGTGCCAGCAGTCCTGACAGGGGGTACACCGGGGAGCTGTTTTTT.

This clone is labeled medium-sized. This chain connects TRBV11-3 to TRBJ1-1, with 8 bases identical to TRBD1. This CDR3 contains 16 residues. The germline V gene encodes CDR1 SGHNT and CDR2 YENEEA. V dropped 4 bases and J dropped 1; count of bases not matched to a gene: 8. The CDR3 loop reads CASSYQQGEANTEAFF. CDR3 DNA sequence: TGTGCCAGCAGCTATCAACAGGGGGAGGCGAACACTGAAGCTTTCTTT.

V usage is TRBV11-3 and J usage is TRBJ1-3, with D unresolved. Trimming removed 4 bases from V and 0 bases from J, with 10 bases in between. The CDR3 spans 15 residues. CDR1 and CDR2 (germline): SGHNT, YENEEA. The CDR3 DNA follows: TGTGCCAGCAGCTCCGGACTGATCTCTGGAAACACCATATATTTT. Residues: CASSSGLISGNTIYF.

This clone is large within its sample. V and J are TRBV6-8 and TRBJ1-1; D is undetermined. The CDR3 has 13 residues. V lost 2 bases to trimming and J lost 6 bases, with 10 bases between them. In germline, CDR1 is MNHGY, CDR2 SAAAGT. The chain's CDR3 is CASSYEGWAEAFF. CDR3 DNA sequence: TGTGCCAGCAGTTACGAAGGCTGGGCTGAAGCTTTCTTT.